This T cell receptor beta chain was obtained from a study of graft-versus-host responses after intestinal transplantation. Overall study: All recipients were given anti-thymocyte globulin induction, and tacrolimus and steroids were then administered for about three years.

On this clone: The antigen is unknown.

The study's findings and limits: The authors found GvH clones in recipient marrow, some appearing first in ileum or blood.

V dropped 6 bases and J dropped 3 bases, with 18 bases sitting between them. Germline V gene data show CDR1 as MDHEN and CDR2 as SYDVKM. There are 16 residues in the CDR3. This table comes from immunoSEQ multiplex PCR, and its TCRdb copy is limited to in-frame clones, with some not included. The data contain about 36,000 clones, around 94% of them singletons. The clonotype originates from a human donor who was the organ donor for an intestinal transplant. This chain connects TRBV28 to TRBJ1-5; tentatively, D is TRBD1 (6 bases). The input for sequencing was unstimulated CD4+ T cells sorted from spleen or lymph node cells, taken before transplant. CDR3 residues: CASSLLGRGYNQPQHF. The CDR3, as DNA: TGTGCCAGCAGCTTACTGGGCAGGGGATACAATCAGCCCCAGCATTTT.